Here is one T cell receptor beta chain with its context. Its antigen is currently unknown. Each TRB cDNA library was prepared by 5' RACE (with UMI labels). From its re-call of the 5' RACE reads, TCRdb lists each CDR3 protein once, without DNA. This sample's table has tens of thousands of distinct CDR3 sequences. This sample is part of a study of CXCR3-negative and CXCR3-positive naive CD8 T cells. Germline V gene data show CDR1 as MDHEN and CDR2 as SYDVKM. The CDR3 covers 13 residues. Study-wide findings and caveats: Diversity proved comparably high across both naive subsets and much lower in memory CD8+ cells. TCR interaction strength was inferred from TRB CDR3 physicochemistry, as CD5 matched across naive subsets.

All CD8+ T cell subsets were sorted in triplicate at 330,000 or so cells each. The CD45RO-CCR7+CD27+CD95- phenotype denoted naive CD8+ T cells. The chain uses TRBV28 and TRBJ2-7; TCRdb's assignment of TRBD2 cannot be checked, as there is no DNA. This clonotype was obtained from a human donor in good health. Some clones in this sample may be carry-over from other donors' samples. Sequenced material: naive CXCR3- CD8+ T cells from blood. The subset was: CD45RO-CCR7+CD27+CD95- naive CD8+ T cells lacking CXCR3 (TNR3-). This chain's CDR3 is CASSPGLTYEQYF.